This T cell receptor beta chain comes out of a study of T cells in Graves' hyperthyroidism and ophthalmopathy. In the study overall: Before treatment of any kind, peripheral blood was taken at initial diagnosis.

Points from the study as a whole: It was a median 6.5 months before onset that the model predicted ophthalmopathy.

TCR beta CDR3 region amplification was performed from RNA transcripts. Primed by the HTBI set, a first-round RT-PCR was run on the TCR CDR3. One entry per CDR3 protein results from TCRdb running MiXCR on the multiplex PCR reads. The sample records approximately 590,000 distinct CDR3 sequences, more than 15% being singletons. Trimming pared 2 bases from V and 5 bases from J, leaving 13 bases between. Germline V gives CDR1 MNHNY, CDR2 SVGAGI (reference sequence). CDR3 length equals 15 residues. This clonotype was seen a few times. Its antigen is currently unknown. This clonotype originated in a young woman with Graves' hyperthyroidism. This rearrangement joins TRBV6-6 to TRBJ2-1; D tentatively reads TRBD1 or TRBD2 (5 bases each). Sequenced input: blood. CDR3 nucleotides: TGTGCCAGCAGTTACGGGGGAGACGAAGACAATGAGCAGTTCTTC. Its translation is CASSYGGDEDNEQFF.